These 16 T cell receptor beta chains were sequenced from one sample in a study of cytomegalovirus exposure and HLA in healthy donors. Researchers ran the PCR with 60 Vbeta and 13 Jbeta primers. Clones were read by immunoSEQ multiplex PCR, and TCRdb kept only the in-frame ones, dropping some. The sample lists more than 100,000 clones, approximately 80% seen once, with over 0.2% in the top ten. Sample: PBMCs. Receptors were obtained from a man aged 45 to 65 in good health and CMV-seronegative.

The J gene is TRBJ1-2, the V gene TRBV7-3; 7 nucleotides align to TRBD1. V gave up 5 bases and J gave up 6 bases; unmatched junction bases: 6. The germline V gene has CDR1 SGHTA and CDR2 FQGTGA. The CDR3 runs to 13 residues. The CDR3, as DNA: TGTGCCAGCAGCCTAAGACAGGGAAATGGCTACACCTTC. This gives the protein CASSLRQGNGYTF.

V and J are TRBV29-1 and TRBJ1-4; D is ambiguous. The CDR3 is 13 residues long. The germline gives CDR1 SQVTM, CDR2 ANQGSEA. Trimming removed 6 bases from V and 0 bases from J, with 8 bases in between. CDR3 protein: CSVPGPTNEKLFF. The CDR3 region has the DNA TGCAGCGTACCGGGTCCAACTAATGAAAAACTGTTTTTT.

J is TRBJ1-2 and V is TRBV15; D is perhaps TRBD1 (6 bases). The CDR3 length is 15 residues. Germline CDR1 reads LNHNV; CDR2 reads YYDKDF (reference sequence). Trimming pared 6 bases from V and 0 bases from J, leaving 14 bases between. The CDR3 sequence is CATRRGQYSNYGYTF. The CDR3 nucleotides read TGTGCCACCAGGCGAGGACAGTATTCTAACTATGGCTACACCTTC.

This sequence joins TRBV5-6 and TRBJ2-7; 9 bases are shared with TRBD1. CDR1 is SGHDT, CDR2 YYEEEE, per germline. The CDR3 spans 15 residues. With 6 bases clipped from V and 3 bases from J, the junction kept 10 bases outside the gene matches. The CDR3 region is CASTIRLTGGYEQYF. The CDR3 DNA follows: TGTGCCAGCACCATTCGGTTGACAGGGGGCTACGAGCAGTACTTC.

The gene calls are TRBV18 and TRBJ2-5, with D possibly matching TRBD2 (5 bases). Germline V gene lookup returns CDR1 KGHSH and CDR2 LQKENI. V was pared by 3 bases and J by 13 bases, with 18 bases between. There are 13 residues in the CDR3. This CDR3 is CASSPVTVGESYF. The DNA for the CDR3 is TGTGCCAGCTCACCTGTGACTGTGGGAGAGTCGTACTTC.

This clone occurred a few times. V and J are TRBV6-1 and TRBJ2-5, with a weak D call TRBD1 (6 bases). The CDR3 length is 14 residues. The V end was cut by 4 bases, the J end by 2 bases, with 11 bases between. Germline CDR1 reads MNHNS; CDR2 reads SASEGT. CDR3 nucleotide sequence: TGTGCCAGCAGTGGAGGAGGACAGCAAGAGACCCAGTACTTC. It specifies CASSGGGQQETQYF.

The V gene is TRBV11-2, the J gene TRBJ1-6; perhaps TRBD1 as D (6 bases). Germline V gives CDR1 SGHAT, CDR2 FQNNGV. The CDR3 runs 16 residues. The V end lost 0 bases, the J end lost 8 bases, and 14 bases lay between the germline ends. CDR3 sequence (DNA): TGTGCCAGCAGCTTAGAAGCCACAGGGCTGCATTCACCCCTCCACTTT. This sequence encodes CASSLEATGLHSPLHF.

The chain joins TRBV28 to TRBJ2-7, with a tentative D call TRBD1 (6 bases). The length of the CDR3 is 15 residues. Germline CDR1 is MDHEN and CDR2 is SYDVKM. V lost 4 bases to trimming and J lost 5 bases, with 18 bases between them. This CDR3 reads CASSWQGLEGNEQYF. CDR3 nucleotide sequence: TGTGCCAGCAGTTGGCAGGGGCTCGAGGGGAACGAGCAGTACTTC.

The V and J genes are TRBV28 and TRBJ2-6; D ambiguous. Trimming took off 3 bases at V and 4 bases at J, with 13 bases between the two ends. Germline CDR1 and CDR2: MDHEN and SYDVKM. This CDR3 has 16 residues. The CDR3 DNA reads TGTGCCAGCAGTTTGTTAAGTTTGAGGGGGGCCAACGTCCTGACTTTC. It specifies CASSLLSLRGANVLTF.

The CDR3 sequence is CAWSVLMGATDTQYF. In DNA, the CDR3 is TGTGCCTGGAGTGTACTAATGGGAGCCACAGATACGCAGTATTTT. The chain uses TRBV30 and TRBJ2-3; D is perhaps TRBD2 (5 bases). V dropped 0 bases and J dropped 2 bases, with 12 bases sitting between them. CDR3 length: 15 residues. The germline CDR1 and CDR2 sequences are GTSNPN and SVGIG (reference sequence).

This clone was detected once. This rearrangement joins TRBV30 to TRBJ2-7, with 10 bases that match TRBD1. Germline trimming cut 7 bases from V and 5 bases from J; bases unmatched to any gene: 8. The germline V gene has CDR1 GTSNPN and CDR2 SVGIG (reference sequence). The CDR3 consists of 13 residues. CDR3 nucleotide sequence: TGTGCCTCCGTGACAGGGGGCGGTAACGAGCAGTACTTC. Translating it yields CASVTGGGNEQYF.

This clone has a single count. J is TRBJ2-7 and V is TRBV27, with 8 bases that match TRBD2. This CDR3 has 15 amino acids. V lost 0 bases to trimming and J lost 1 base; unmatched junction nucleotides: 2. Germline CDR1 reads MNHEY; CDR2 reads SMNVEV (reference sequence). Here the CDR3 DNA reads TGTGCCAGCAGTTTATCTAGCGGGGCATCCTACGAGCAGTACTTC. This translates into CASSLSSGASYEQYF.

The chain links TRBV7-3 to TRBJ1-6; the D gene is possibly TRBD1 (5 bases). CDR3 length: 15 residues. Germline V gives CDR1 SGHTA, CDR2 FQGTGA. V gave up 6 bases and J gave up 8 bases, with 17 bases separating them. Here the CDR3 reads CASSSDGGSYSPLHF. The CDR3 DNA follows: TGTGCCAGCAGTTCCGACGGGGGGTCGTATTCACCCCTCCACTTT.

The CDR3 region has the DNA TGCGCCAGCACCACCTTTGACAGCGGGAGCTCCTACGAGCAGTACTTC. This translates into CASTTFDSGSSYEQYF. V gene TRBV5-1 combines with J gene TRBJ2-5, with 8 nucleotides matching TRBD2. The J call may be incorrect, as the DNA end agrees better with TRBJ2-7. Germline lookup yields CDR1 SGHRS and CDR2 YFSETQ. This CDR3 region has 16 residues.

This chain connects TRBV11-2 to TRBJ1-5; TRBD1 agrees at 7 bases. Germline V lookup: CDR1 SGHAT, CDR2 FQNNGV. This CDR3 contains 15 residues. Trimming at V came to 3 bases and at J to 2 bases, leaving 4 bases not matched to a gene. The CDR3 spells CASSFTGVGNQPQHF. CDR3 DNA: TGTGCCAGCAGCTTTACAGGGGTTGGCAATCAGCCCCAGCATTTT.

This chain links TRBV10-3 with TRBJ2-1; TRBD2 agrees at 8 bases. Trimming at V came to 2 bases and at J to 10 bases, leaving 16 bases not matched to a gene. The CDR3 runs 17 residues. Germline V CDR1 and CDR2: ENHRY, SYGVKD. The CDR3 spells CAISEEWPWKRGREQFF. Here the CDR3 DNA reads TGTGCCATCAGTGAGGAGTGGCCCTGGAAGCGGGGGCGCGAGCAGTTCTTC.